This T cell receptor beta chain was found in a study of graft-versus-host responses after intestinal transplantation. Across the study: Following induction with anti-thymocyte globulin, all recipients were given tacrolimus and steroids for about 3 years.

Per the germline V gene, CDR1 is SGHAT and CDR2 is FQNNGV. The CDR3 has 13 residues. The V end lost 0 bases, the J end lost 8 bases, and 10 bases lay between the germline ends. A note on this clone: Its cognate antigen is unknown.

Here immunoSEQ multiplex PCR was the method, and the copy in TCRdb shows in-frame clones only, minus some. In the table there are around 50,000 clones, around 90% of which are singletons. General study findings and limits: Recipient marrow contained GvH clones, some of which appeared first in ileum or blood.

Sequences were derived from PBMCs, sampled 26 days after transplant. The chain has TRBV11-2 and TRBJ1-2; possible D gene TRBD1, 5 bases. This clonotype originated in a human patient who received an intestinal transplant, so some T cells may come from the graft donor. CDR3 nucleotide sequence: TGTGCCAGCAGCTTAGAAGGCTGGGGCGGCTACACCTTC. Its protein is CASSLEGWGGYTF.